The clone carrying this TCR beta chain has at least ten counts. No antigen is known for it. This entry comes from a study of early T cells in non-severe SARS-CoV-2 infection. Overall study context: Alpha and beta chains were unpaired, from unsorted whole-blood bulk RNA. Study-wide results and limits: Anti-spike CD8 responses were favored by VDJdb matching, which missed private and CD4 specificities.

Germline V gives CDR1 SGHAT, CDR2 FQNNGV. V lost 5 bases, J lost 0 bases, and 7 bases stayed unmatched. CDR3 length: 15 residues. Individual cDNA molecules each received unique molecular identifiers attached to them. Using its own MiXCR run on the 5' RACE reads, TCRdb lists one record per CDR3 protein. The data contain fewer than 30,000 distinct CDR3 sequences, 3.5% to 5% of them seen just once; the ten biggest clones take up roughly 5.9%. The clonotype was recovered from an adult who was a healthcare worker with PCR-confirmed SARS-CoV-2 infection or an uninfected control (not recorded which). This chain links TRBV11-2 with TRBJ2-7; 7 positions match TRBD1. The sample taken for sequencing was whole blood. The CDR3 spells CASSLRDSRSYEQYF. The CDR3 DNA follows: TGTGCCAGCAGCCTTAGGGACAGCCGCTCCTACGAGCAGTACTTC.